Sequencing of this T cell receptor beta chain was carried out in a study of cytomegalovirus exposure and HLA in healthy donors. Findings and caveats of the study: Listed as cytomegalovirus-associated were 150 to 200 TCR beta chains. In a later analysis, TCR association rates varied by HLA locus: DRB1 most, HLA-C fewest. An analysis was carried out at a later point. It showed that HLA-associated TCR beta chains were more clonally expanded than equally common non-associated chains.

Note on this clone: The antigen is undetermined.

The CDR3 runs to 14 residues. Germline loops: CDR1 SNHLY, CDR2 FYNNEI. Trimming cost V 5 bases and J 6 bases; bases outside gene matches: 10. 13 Jbeta primers and 60 Vbeta primers were used for the PCR. Sequencing used immunoSEQ multiplex PCR; TCRdb keeps in-frame clones, though not all of them. This sample has some 220,000 clones; 77% occur once, and the top ten carry 2.5% to 3.5%. This rearrangement joins TRBV2 to TRBJ2-7; 7 positions agree with TRBD2. This receptor was obtained from an older woman in good health and CMV-seropositive. Sequenced: PBMCs. Here the CDR3 DNA reads TGTGCCAGCAGTACATACGGGGGGAAGGTCGAGCAGTACTTC. Translating gives CASSTYGGKVEQYF.